One sample yielded the 32 T cell receptor beta chains listed below, sequenced in a study of response to subunit inactivated influenza vaccine (dated by TCRdb to 2016 to 2019). The method behind the library was RT-PCR. This sample was sequenced with an Illumina HiSeq 2500. The raw public reads went through TCRdb reprocessing: fastp at Q25, MiXCR clone calling, in-frame beta chains kept. Records with the same CDR3 protein are collapsed into one entry carrying the most frequent genes and DNA. The sample table records around 760,000 distinct CDR3 sequences; approximately 15% of these occur just once. The top ten hold around 7% of the sample. The source material was PBMCs from blood, sampled about 14 days before vaccination. These receptors all come from a man aged 50-59 years who received an inactivated influenza vaccine. Donor details come from another sample of the same person, matched by shared clones.

This clonotype has only a few counts. The V and J genes are TRBV5-1 and TRBJ2-4; D unclear. CDR1 and CDR2 (germline): SGHRS, YFSETQ. The germline V and J ends were trimmed by 4 bases and 1 base, with 6 bases remaining between them. The CDR3 length is 13 residues. CDR3 nucleotide sequence: TGCGCCAGCAGCGACGCTGCCAAAAACATTCAGTACTTC. Protein product: CASSDAAKNIQYF.

This chain links TRBV12-3 or TRBV12-4 with TRBJ2-5; possible D gene TRBD2, 5 bases. Trimming left V 3 bases short and J 6 bases short, with 11 bases between. This CDR3 comprises 13 residues. CDR3 sequence reads: CASSLSPGKTQYF. The CDR3 DNA reads as TGTGCCAGCAGTTTGAGCCCGGGAAAGACCCAGTACTTC.

In this sample, this clonotype turned up a few times. V is TRBV11-2 and J is TRBJ1-2; no firm D call. Trimming took off 1 base at V and 4 bases at J, with 13 bases between the two ends. The CDR3 contains 15 residues. Germline V CDR1 and CDR2: SGHAT, FQNNGV. This CDR3 is CASSLGLQATYGYTF. In DNA form, the CDR3 reads TGTGCCAGCAGCTTAGGTCTCCAGGCCACCTATGGCTACACCTTC.

There are many counts of this clonotype. This chain joins TRBV4-2 and TRBJ2-4, with 7 bases fitting TRBD2. The CDR3 spans 17 residues. Germline V lookup: CDR1 LGHNA, CDR2 YNFKEQ. J was trimmed by 0 bases and V by 0 bases; bases with no gene match: 5. The CDR3 spells CASSQEAGGVAKNIQYF. CDR3 coding DNA: TGTGCCAGCAGCCAAGAGGCTGGGGGGGTAGCCAAAAACATTCAGTACTTC.

The rearrangement links TRBV6-2 or TRBV6-3 to TRBJ2-1; 10 positions agree with TRBD2. V trimming: 0 bases; J trimming: 13 bases; junction bases outside the gene matches: 6. Germline CDR1 and CDR2: MNHEY and SVGEGT. The CDR3 is 14 residues long. CDR3 bases: TGTGCCAGCAGTTACTCAATCCTAGCGGGAGTCCAGTTCTTC. Its translation: CASSYSILAGVQFF.

This chain connects TRBV29-1 to TRBJ1-1; D call uncertain. CDR1 is SQVTM and CDR2 is ANQGSEA in the germline V gene. V was shortened by 6 bases and J by 5 bases, with 10 bases between the two germline ends. This CDR3 contains 11 residues. The DNA for the CDR3 is TGCAGCGTCCTCCGGTGGACTGAAGCTTTCTTT. This gives the protein CSVLRWTEAFF.

This clonotype was observed at least ten times. The chain carries TRBV6-2 or TRBV6-3 and TRBJ1-5; D is possibly TRBD1 (6 bases). CDR3 length: 16 amino acids. Per the germline V gene, CDR1 is MNHEY and CDR2 is SVGEGT. V shed 6 bases and J shed 5 bases, with 20 bases lying between them. The DNA of the CDR3 is TGTGCCAGCAGCTCGATTGTCGGACAGTATTATCAGCCCCAGCATTTT. Translation: CASSSIVGQYYQPQHF.

This clonotype was seen more than once but under ten times. This chain links TRBV28 with TRBJ1-6; no firm D call. This CDR3 has 14 amino acids. The V and J ends lost 2 bases and 8 bases respectively, with 10 bases between them. Looked up from germline, CDR1 is MDHEN and CDR2 is SYDVKM. The CDR3 loop is CASSLPGDHSPLHF. The CDR3 DNA is TGTGCCAGCAGTTTACCCGGGGATCATTCACCCCTCCACTTT.

The J gene is TRBJ1-2, the V gene TRBV30; the match to TRBD1 covers 8 bases. Losses at the gene ends were 0 bases for V and 6 bases for J; bases not matched to a gene: 6. The CDR3 totals 14 residues. CDR1 GTSNPN and CDR2 SVGIG come from the germline V gene (reference sequence). Here the CDR3 DNA reads TGTGCCTGGAGTGTAGGATTGACAGGGGATGGCTACACCTTC. Translating gives CAWSVGLTGDGYTF.

The chain has TRBV27 and TRBJ1-4, with D unresolved. V was cut by 5 bases and J by 4 bases, with 14 bases left in between. This CDR3 has 15 residues. Germline V gives CDR1 MNHEY, CDR2 SMNVEV (reference sequence). The CDR3 region is CASSRGKAGNEKLFF. The CDR3 bases are TGTGCCAGCAGTCGAGGGAAGGCGGGTAATGAAAAACTGTTTTTT.

V is TRBV2 and J is TRBJ1-2; 8 bases match TRBD1. Trimming took 4 bases from V and 4 from J; bases not matched to a gene: 5. Germline CDR1 SNHLY, CDR2 FYNNEI. The CDR3 covers 14 residues. Here the CDR3 reads CASSGGQGFYGYTF. As DNA, the CDR3 is TGTGCCAGCAGTGGTGGACAGGGTTTCTATGGCTACACCTTC.

The V and J genes are TRBV7-2 and TRBJ1-6; D call uncertain. Germline loops: CDR1 SGHTA, CDR2 FQGNSA. The CDR3 contains 13 residues. Trimming stripped 5 bases from V and 10 bases from J, with 12 bases between. The chain's CDR3 is CASSPPSPSPLHF. The DNA for the CDR3 is TGTGCCAGCAGCCCCCCATCACCCTCACCCCTCCACTTT.

CDR3 in amino acids: CASSLSGGLSDEQFF. CDR3 bases: TGTGCCAGCAGTTTATCGGGGGGCCTCTCCGATGAGCAGTTCTTC. The rearrangement uses TRBV12-3 or TRBV12-4 and TRBJ2-1, with D possibly matching TRBD2 (7 bases). The V and J ends lost 2 bases and 8 bases respectively, with 16 bases between them. The CDR3 runs to 15 residues.

The V and J genes are TRBV28 and TRBJ2-5; D ambiguous. The CDR3 sequence is 18 residues long. Deletions cut 5 bases from V and 2 bases from J, with 24 bases between. Germline CDR1 MDHEN, CDR2 SYDVKM. The CDR3 spells CASSIRSAGMLRQETQYF. DNA for the CDR3: TGTGCCAGCAGTATCCGAAGTGCCGGAATGTTGCGTCAAGAGACCCAGTACTTC.

Here the CDR3 reads CASSKTGDGEQFF. The CDR3 coding sequence is TGTGCCAGCAGTAAAACAGGGGACGGTGAGCAGTTCTTC. The chain combines TRBV4-2 with TRBJ2-1; 7 bases agree with TRBD1. The ends lost 6 bases at V and 9 bases at J; junction bases unmatched: 8. The CDR3 sequence is 13 residues long. Germline V gene data show CDR1 as LGHNA and CDR2 as YNFKEQ.

This clonotype was recorded a few times. The chain carries TRBV6-5 and TRBJ2-1, with 7 bases that match TRBD1. With 2 bases clipped from V and 7 bases from J, the junction kept 2 bases outside the gene matches. Germline CDR1 is MNHEY and CDR2 is SVGAGI. This CDR3 has 13 amino acids. The CDR3 loop reads CASSYNRGNEQFF. As DNA, the CDR3 is TGTGCCAGCAGTTACAACAGGGGTAATGAGCAGTTCTTC.

This clonotype came up many times. This chain joins TRBV11-3 and TRBJ2-3; 14 bases map to TRBD2. The CDR3 is 17 amino acids. The V and J ends lost 1 base and 4 bases, in that order; junction bases with no gene match: 4. Germline CDR1 is SGHNT and CDR2 is YENEEA. In DNA form, the CDR3 reads TGTGCCAGCAGCTTAGCCGGGACTAGCGGGAGTGCAGATACGCAGTATTTT. Translation gives CASSLAGTSGSADTQYF.

This rearrangement joins TRBV20-1 to TRBJ1-4; D uncertain. V lost 6 bases and J 0 bases, leaving 8 bases between the germline ends. The CDR3 loop spans 13 amino acids. Germline lookup yields CDR1 DFQATT and CDR2 SNEGSKA (reference sequence). DNA for the CDR3: TGCAGTGCGCAACCGTCAACTAATGAAAAACTGTTTTTT. Translating it yields CSAQPSTNEKLFF.

This clonotype has a handful of counts. This rearrangement joins TRBV7-2 to TRBJ2-5, with 9 nucleotides matching TRBD2. The germline gives CDR1 SGHTA, CDR2 FQGNSA. With 0 bases clipped from V and 4 bases from J, the junction kept 6 bases outside the gene matches. The CDR3 is 16 amino acids. CDR3 nucleotide sequence: TGTGCCAGCAGCTTAGCAGCTAGCGGGAACGGAGAGACCCAGTACTTC. Amino acid sequence: CASSLAASGNGETQYF.

This sequence joins TRBV20-1 and TRBJ2-1; TRBD2 matches 10 bases. Per germline, CDR1 DFQATT and CDR2 SNEGSKA (reference sequence). The CDR3 totals 16 residues. V dropped 6 bases and J dropped 2; count of bases not matched to a gene: 10. The CDR3 DNA is TGCAGTGCATCCTCTAGGACTAGCGGAGCCTACAATGAGCAGTTCTTC. Encoded protein: CSASSRTSGAYNEQFF.

The CDR3 DNA reads TGTGCCATCAGTGACCTAGAGGGCGCAGATACGCAGTATTTT. Its protein is CAISDLEGADTQYF. The gene calls are TRBV10-3 and TRBJ2-3; perhaps TRBD2 as D (5 bases). Trimming removed 3 bases at V and 4 bases at J, with 11 bases between. Per the germline V gene, CDR1 is ENHRY and CDR2 is SYGVKD. The CDR3 runs to 14 residues.

The sample holds a few counts of this clonotype. V is TRBV7-9 and J is TRBJ2-5, with D unresolved. Germline V CDR1 and CDR2: SEHNR, FQNEAQ (reference sequence). Deletions cut 0 bases from V and 4 bases from J, with 9 bases between. The CDR3 is 14 amino acids. CDR3 DNA: TGTGCCAGCAGCTTAGCATCACGGGTAGAGACCCAGTACTTC. This translates into CASSLASRVETQYF.

The chain combines TRBV28 with TRBJ2-2, with D tentatively TRBD1 (6 bases). In germline, CDR1 is MDHEN, CDR2 SYDVKM. The CDR3 covers 15 residues. V lost 6 bases and J 5 bases, leaving 16 bases between the germline ends. The CDR3 protein is CASRQGRVTTGELFF. Written as DNA, the CDR3 is TGTGCCAGCAGACAGGGTCGAGTTACTACCGGGGAGCTGTTTTTT.

This rearrangement joins TRBV12-3 or TRBV12-4 to TRBJ1-6; 10 bases map to TRBD1. The ends lost 3 bases at V and 9 bases at J; junction bases unmatched: 5. The CDR3 runs to 15 residues. CDR3 bases: TGTGCCAGCAGTTTGGTCGGGACAGGGGTTTCACCCCTCCACTTT. This gives the protein CASSLVGTGVSPLHF.

This clonotype was counted between two and nine times. This chain uses TRBV20-1 with TRBJ2-3; 10 nucleotides line up with TRBD2. V lost 5 bases to trimming and J lost 0 bases; unmatched junction nucleotides: 2. The CDR3 spans 14 residues. Germline V gene lookup returns CDR1 DFQATT and CDR2 SNEGSKA (reference sequence). CDR3 bases: TGCAGTGCTTTACTAGCGGGAAGCACAGATACGCAGTATTTT. Its translation is CSALLAGSTDTQYF.

At least ten counts were recorded for this clonotype. This chain connects TRBV5-1 to TRBJ1-1, with 9 bases fitting TRBD1. V gave up 4 bases and J gave up 0 bases; unmatched junction bases: 4. The V gene's germline CDR1 is SGHRS and CDR2 YFSETQ. The CDR3 spans 15 residues. The CDR3 loop reads CASSTGQGLNTEAFF. The CDR3 nucleotides are TGCGCCAGCAGCACCGGACAGGGGTTGAACACTGAAGCTTTCTTT.

This clonotype has just a few counts. The V call is TRBV27, the J call TRBJ2-5, with D perhaps matching TRBD2 (5 bases). The CDR3 is 15 residues long. V was clipped by 5 bases and J by 4 bases, with 17 bases between them. The germline V gene encodes CDR1 MNHEY and CDR2 SMNVEV (reference sequence). The CDR3 is CASSPTSAGLETQYF. The CDR3 DNA sequence: TGTGCCAGCAGTCCCACCAGTGCGGGTTTAGAGACCCAGTACTTC.

This chain uses TRBV6-2 or TRBV6-3 with TRBJ2-5, with D possibly matching TRBD1 (6 bases). V lost 8 bases and J 5 bases, leaving 12 bases between the germline ends. The CDR3 loop spans 12 amino acids. From germline, CDR1 is MNHEY and CDR2 SVGEGT. The chain's CDR3 is CASGQRWETQYF. For the CDR3, the DNA is TGTGCCAGCGGACAGCGTTGGGAGACCCAGTACTTC.

The chain combines TRBV20-1 with TRBJ2-5, with D possibly TRBD2 on 6 matching bases. Trimming removed 8 bases from V and 5 bases from J, with 18 bases in between. This CDR3 region has 13 residues. CDR1 and CDR2 (germline): DFQATT, SNEGSKA (reference sequence). The CDR3 coding sequence is TGCAGTTGCCTTCGGGCAGGGAGGGAGACCCAGTACTTC. Amino acids: CSCLRAGRETQYF.

The chain has TRBV7-2 and TRBJ2-5; D remains unclear. The V end lost 1 base, the J end lost 4 bases, and 10 bases lay between the germline ends. Germline values: CDR1 SGHTA, CDR2 FQGNSA. CDR3 length: 14 amino acids. CDR3 protein: CASSLGGSAETQYF. The CDR3 DNA reads TGTGCCAGCAGCTTAGGTGGCAGCGCAGAGACCCAGTACTTC.

The V gene is TRBV7-8, the J gene TRBJ1-6; 7 bases are shared with TRBD1. Looked up from germline, CDR1 is SGHVS and CDR2 is FQNEAQ. This CDR3 is 15 amino acids long. V lost 3 bases and J lost 4; bases outside the gene matches: 3. Here the CDR3 reads CASSFGTVYNSPLHF. The DNA of the CDR3 is TGTGCCAGCAGCTTCGGGACAGTATATAATTCACCCCTCCACTTT.

This clonotype was observed a handful of times. The rearrangement uses TRBV7-8 and TRBJ2-7; D remains ambiguous. The CDR3 length is 14 residues. The germline V and J ends were trimmed by 8 bases and 2 bases, with 16 bases remaining between them. Germline V gives CDR1 SGHVS, CDR2 FQNEAQ. DNA for the CDR3: TGTGCCAGCGGTCCTAGAAGAGCCCCCTACGAGCAGTACTTC. It yields the protein CASGPRRAPYEQYF. Full variable domain (remainder filled in from reference TRBV7-8 and TRBJ2-7): GAGVSQSPRYKVAKRGQDVALRCDPISGHVSLFWYQQALGQGPEFLTYFQNEAQLDKSGLPSDRFFAERPEGSVSTLKIQRTQQEDSAVYLCASGPRRAPYEQYFGPGTRLTVT.